One and the same sample provided the 17 T cell receptor beta chains below, sequenced in a study of blood T cell repertoires in COVID-19. The repertoire was sequenced with immunoSEQ multiplex PCR; TCRdb's copy has only in-frame clones and lacks some. The sample shows fewer than 400,000 clones, around 86% of them seen only once. Sequenced: peripheral blood. The receptors here all came from a human donor in a cohort sampled during active COVID-19.

The rearrangement uses TRBV6-6 and TRBJ2-7, with D possibly matching TRBD2 (5 bases). The CDR3 sequence is 16 residues long. With 2 bases removed from V and 0 bases from J, the gap between germline ends came to 14 bases. CDR1 MNHNY and CDR2 SVGAGI come from the germline V gene (reference sequence). In nucleotides, the CDR3 is TGTGCCAGCAGTTACCCAGGACTGGAATTCTCCTACGAGCAGTACTTC. Residues: CASSYPGLEFSYEQYF.

V and J are TRBV12-3 or TRBV12-4 and TRBJ1-5, with D possibly TRBD1 on 6 matching bases. Trimming took off 6 bases at V and 5 bases at J, with 11 bases between the two ends. The CDR3 is 13 amino acids. In DNA, the CDR3 is TGTGCCAGCAGCAAAGAGGGGGATCAGCCCCAGCATTTT. Its translation: CASSKEGDQPQHF.

DNA for the CDR3: TGTGCCTGGAGTGTATTACAGACCTACGAGCAGTACTTC. Protein: CAWSVLQTYEQYF. The chain uses TRBV30 and TRBJ2-7; D gene ambiguous. The CDR3 sequence is 13 residues long. Germline V gives CDR1 GTSNPN, CDR2 SVGIG (reference sequence). V lost 0 bases to trimming and J lost 2 bases, with 8 bases between them.

In this sample, this clone turned up a few times. The rearrangement links TRBV6-2 or TRBV6-3 to TRBJ2-7; 11 nucleotides line up with TRBD2. The CDR3 is 14 residues long. V lost 4 bases to trimming and J lost 7 bases; unmatched junction nucleotides: 6. The germline CDR1 and CDR2 sequences are MNHEY and SVGEGT. The CDR3 loop reads CASSLGLAAGEQYF. The CDR3 DNA is TGTGCCAGCAGTTTGGGACTAGCGGCGGGGGAGCAGTACTTC.

The chain uses TRBV7-3 and TRBJ2-3, with 8 bases fitting TRBD2. This CDR3 region has 14 residues. V shed 5 bases, J shed 6 bases, and the junction held 7 bases outside the gene matches. Germline V lookup: CDR1 SGHTA, CDR2 FQGTGA. DNA of the CDR3: TGTGCCAGCAGCCTCCGGGGGGGCCGCGATACGCAGTATTTT. It yields the protein CASSLRGGRDTQYF.

The rearrangement links TRBV10-1 to TRBJ1-1; D remains ambiguous. Trimming removed 3 bases from V and 0 bases from J, with 5 bases in between. The CDR3 covers 13 residues. Germline V gene lookup returns CDR1 WNHNN and CDR2 SYGVQD (reference sequence). CDR3 nucleotides: TGCGCCAGCAGTGACAGGTTGAACACTGAAGCTTTCTTT. Protein product: CASSDRLNTEAFF.

This sequence joins TRBV19 and TRBJ1-6; D gene ambiguous. Germline-derived CDR1 and CDR2 are LNHDA and SQIVND (reference sequence). V lost 3 bases to trimming and J lost 7 bases, with 16 bases between them. There are 16 residues in the CDR3. This chain's CDR3 is CASSIGSGRQNSPLHF. CDR3 nucleotide sequence: TGTGCCAGTAGTATCGGTTCTGGCAGGCAAAATTCACCCCTCCACTTT.

The chain carries TRBV28 and TRBJ2-7; 11 positions agree with TRBD1. The CDR3 is made up of 13 amino acids. Germline lookup yields CDR1 MDHEN and CDR2 SYDVKM. Trimming at V came to 8 bases and at J to 2 bases, leaving 2 bases not matched to a gene. The CDR3 coding sequence is TGTGCCAGCGAGGGACAGGGGGCCTACGAGCAGTACTTC. It specifies CASEGQGAYEQYF. The full variable domain, in which reference TRBV28 and TRBJ2-7 provide the parts outside the CDR3, is DVKVTQSSRYLVKRTGEKVFLECVQDMDHENMFWYRQDPGLGLRLIYFSYDVKMKEKGDIPEGYSVSREKKERFSLILESASTNQTSMYLCASEGQGAYEQYFGPGTRLTVT.

The chain links TRBV2 to TRBJ2-7; the D gene is possibly TRBD1 (6 bases). The CDR3 length is 13 residues. V was pared by 2 bases and J by 7 bases, with 12 bases between. CDR1 SNHLY and CDR2 FYNNEI come from the germline V gene. CDR3 coding DNA: TGTGCCAGCAGTGAACTTGGGGGCAGAGAGCAGTACTTC. This translates into CASSELGGREQYF.

DNA for the CDR3: TGTGCCAGCAGTGCCCGGACTAGCGGGACCACCCAAGAGACCCAGTACTTC. Translating it yields CASSARTSGTTQETQYF. The chain links TRBV6-1 to TRBJ2-5; 12 nucleotides agree with TRBD2. Germline assignment: CDR1 MNHNS and CDR2 SASEGT. J gave up 1 base and V 4 bases, and 7 bases lay outside the gene matches. This CDR3 is 17 amino acids long.

This clone was seen more than once but under ten times. This chain joins TRBV4-1 and TRBJ2-4; D might be TRBD2 (5 bases). Germline assignment: CDR1 MGHRA and CDR2 YSYEKL. The CDR3 runs to 15 residues. Between the trimmed V and J ends, which lost 5 bases and 6 bases, there was a span of 17 bases. For the CDR3, the DNA is TGCGCCAGCAGCAATGGACTTCAACGAACAAACATTCAGTACTTC. Translated, it gives CASSNGLQRTNIQYF.

The V and J genes are TRBV9 and TRBJ2-7; 8 bases are a match to TRBD2. After removal of 0 bases from V and 1 base from J, the junction contained 3 bases not matched to a gene. Germline V lookup: CDR1 SGDLS, CDR2 YYNGEE. The CDR3 consists of 15 residues. CDR3 coding DNA: TGTGCCAGCAGCGTAGAGCCTAGCGGGTCCTACGAGCAGTACTTC. Translating gives CASSVEPSGSYEQYF. Combining the CDR3 with reference TRBV9 and TRBJ2-7 gives the whole variable domain DSGVTQTPKHLITATGQRVTLRCSPRSGDLSVYWYQQSLDQGLQFLIQYYNGEERAKGNILERFSAQQFPDLHSELNLSSLELGDSALYFCASSVEPSGSYEQYFGPGTRLTVT.

The V call is TRBV5-4, the J call TRBJ1-3; 8 positions match TRBD1. Trimming at V came to 0 bases and at J to 2 bases, leaving 1 base not matched to a gene. This CDR3 has 15 amino acids. Germline V gene data show CDR1 as SGHNT and CDR2 as YYREEE (reference sequence). The CDR3 protein is CASSLGTGTGNTIYF. The CDR3 DNA sequence: TGTGCCAGCAGCTTGGGGACAGGGACTGGAAACACCATATATTTT. The whole variable domain, remainder taken from reference TRBV5-4 and TRBJ1-3, is ETGVTQSPTHLIKTRGQQVTLRCSSQSGHNTVSWYQQALGQGPQFIFQYYREEENGRGNFPPRFSGLQFPNYSSELNVNALELDDSALYLCASSLGTGTGNTIYFGEGSWLTVV.

In the case of this clone: The same CDR3 also results from other DNA sequences found in this sample. J is TRBJ1-2 and V is TRBV5-1, with 9 nucleotides matching TRBD1. The CDR3 extends over 13 amino acids. Germline loops: CDR1 SGHRS, CDR2 YFSETQ. With 7 bases clipped from V and 2 bases from J, the junction kept 3 bases outside the gene matches. For the CDR3, the DNA is TGCGCCAGCTCGGGACAGGGAAACTATGGCTACACCTTC. Its translation: CASSGQGNYGYTF.

V usage is TRBV7-9 and J usage is TRBJ1-1; D not resolved. Germline assignment: CDR1 SEHNR and CDR2 FQNEAQ (reference sequence). The CDR3 runs to 17 residues. The ends were cut back, 5 bases at V and 0 bases at J, with 19 bases in the middle. CDR3 nucleotide sequence: TGTGCCAGCAGCCCTACCCCGGAGTTCCCGATGAACACTGAAGCTTTCTTT. Residues: CASSPTPEFPMNTEAFF. Supplemented by reference TRBV7-9 and TRBJ1-1, the full variable domain reads DTGVSQNPRHKITKRGQNVTFRCDPISEHNRLYWYRQTLGQGPEFLTYFQNEAQLEKSRLLSDRFSAERPKGSFSTLEIQRTEQGDSAMYLCASSPTPEFPMNTEAFFGQGTRLTVV.

This chain links TRBV18 with TRBJ1-1; 11 bases match TRBD1. This CDR3 is 16 amino acids long. Per germline, CDR1 KGHSH and CDR2 LQKENI. V trimming: 1 base; J trimming: 3 bases; junction bases outside the gene matches: 4. This CDR3 is CASSPRPGQGDTEAFF. The DNA of the CDR3 is TGTGCCAGCTCACCACGCCCGGGACAGGGGGACACTGAAGCTTTCTTT.

The chain recombines TRBV3-1 (or the pseudogene TRBV3-2) with TRBJ1-4, with D hard to call. V lost 3 bases and J lost 5, with 19 bases in between. Germline assignment: CDR1 LGHDT and CDR2 YNNKEL (reference sequence). This CDR3 spans 17 amino acids. The CDR3 DNA sequence: TGTGCCAGCAGCCAGACTAAAGCAGCGAGCTTCAATGAAAAACTGTTTTTT. Its protein is CASSQTKAASFNEKLFF.